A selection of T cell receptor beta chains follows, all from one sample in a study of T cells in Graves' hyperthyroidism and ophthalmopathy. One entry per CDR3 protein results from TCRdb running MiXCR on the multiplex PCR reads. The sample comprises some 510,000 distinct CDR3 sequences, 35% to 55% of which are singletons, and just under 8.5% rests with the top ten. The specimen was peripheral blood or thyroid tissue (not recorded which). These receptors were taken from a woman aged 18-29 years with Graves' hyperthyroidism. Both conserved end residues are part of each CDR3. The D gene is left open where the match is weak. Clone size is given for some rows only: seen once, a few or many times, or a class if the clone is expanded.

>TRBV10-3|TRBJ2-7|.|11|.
CAIMGRKGQYF
TGTGCCATCATGGGGCGGAAGGGGCAGTACTTC
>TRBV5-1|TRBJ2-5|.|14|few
CASSPGLPQETQYF
TGCGCCAGCAGCCCGGGACTCCCCCAAGAGACCCAGTACTTC
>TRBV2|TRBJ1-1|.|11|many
CASSEDTEAFF
TGTGCCAGCAGTGAAGACACTGAAGCTTTCTTT
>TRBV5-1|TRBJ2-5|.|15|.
CASSRAGGPGETQYF
TGCGCCAGCAGTCGTGCTGGAGGGCCCGGGGAGACCCAGTACTTC
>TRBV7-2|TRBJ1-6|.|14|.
CASSLDGDNSPLHF
TGTGCCAGCAGCCTAGACGGAGATAATTCACCCCTCCACTTT
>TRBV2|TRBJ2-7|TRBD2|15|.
CASSLVAGATYEQYF
TGTGCCAGCAGTTTGGTAGCGGGGGCTACCTACGAGCAGTACTTC
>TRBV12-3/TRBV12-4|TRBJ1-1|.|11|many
CASSLWGDAFF
TGTGCCAGCAGTTTATGGGGGGACGCTTTCTTT
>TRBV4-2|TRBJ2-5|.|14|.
CASSQDVLQETQYF
TGTGCCAGCAGCCAAGATGTACTACAGGAGACCCAGTACTTC
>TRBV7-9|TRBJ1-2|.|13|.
CASSFGLRGGYTF
TGTGCCAGCAGCTTTGGGCTGCGGGGCGGCTACACCTTC
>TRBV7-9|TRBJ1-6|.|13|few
CATDGSYNSPLHF
TGTGCCACGGATGGGTCCTATAATTCACCCCTCCACTTT
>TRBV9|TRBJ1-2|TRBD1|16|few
CASSLRTGGLNYGYTF
TGTGCCAGCAGTCTTCGGACAGGGGGGCTGAACTATGGCTACACCTTC
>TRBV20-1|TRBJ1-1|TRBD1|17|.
CSANALGRGRDVTEAFF
TGCAGTGCTAATGCCCTAGGGAGGGGGCGAGATGTCACTGAAGCTTTCTTT
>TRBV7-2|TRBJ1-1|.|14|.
CASSYSGMNTEAFF
TGTGCCAGCAGCTATAGCGGGATGAACACTGAAGCTTTCTTT
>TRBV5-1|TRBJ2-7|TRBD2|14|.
CASSMGLHQGEQYF
TGCGCCAGCAGCATGGGACTACATCAAGGCGAGCAGTACTTC
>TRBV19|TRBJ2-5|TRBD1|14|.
CASSYGDRGETQYF
TGTGCCAGCAGTTACGGTGACAGGGGAGAGACCCAGTACTTC
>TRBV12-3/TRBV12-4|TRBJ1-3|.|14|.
CASSLRGAGNTIYF
TGTGCCAGCAGTTTACGGGGGGCCGGAAACACCATATATTTT
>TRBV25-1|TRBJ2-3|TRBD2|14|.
CASRRSGITDTQYF
TGTGCCAGCAGGAGGAGCGGGATCACAGATACGCAGTATTTT
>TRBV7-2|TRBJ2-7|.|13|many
CASSKTPTHEQYF
TGTGCCAGCAGCAAAACACCCACTCACGAGCAGTACTTC
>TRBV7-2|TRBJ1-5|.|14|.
CASSSEEGNQPQHF
TGTGCCAGCAGCTCAGAGGAGGGGAATCAGCCCCAGCATTTT
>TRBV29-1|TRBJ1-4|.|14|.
CSGLGVEDGEKLFF
TGCAGCGGTCTCGGGGTGGAGGATGGGGAAAAACTGTTTTTT
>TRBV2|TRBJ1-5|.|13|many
CASSPNSNQPQHF
TGTGCCAGCAGCCCTAATAGCAATCAGCCCCAGCATTTT
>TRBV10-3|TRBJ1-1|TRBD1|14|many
CAISGDRGNTEAFF
TGTGCCATCAGTGGGGACAGGGGGAACACTGAAGCTTTCTTT
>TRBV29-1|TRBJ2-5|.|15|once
CSSPVGVQGPETQYF
TGCAGCAGTCCCGTCGGCGTGCAGGGGCCAGAGACCCAGTACTTC
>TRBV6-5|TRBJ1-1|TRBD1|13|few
CASMEQGRAEAFF
TGTGCCAGCATGGAACAGGGGAGGGCTGAAGCTTTCTTT
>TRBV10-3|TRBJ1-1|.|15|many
CAISAGTQGSTEAFF
TGTGCCATCAGTGCCGGGACCCAGGGGAGCACTGAAGCTTTCTTT
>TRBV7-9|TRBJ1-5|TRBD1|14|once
CASSAGGTRQPQHF
TGTGCCAGCAGCGCAGGGGGAACGAGACAGCCCCAGCATTTT
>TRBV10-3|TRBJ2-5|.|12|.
CARLVGPETQYF
TGTGCTAGACTCGTAGGGCCGGAGACCCAGTACTTC
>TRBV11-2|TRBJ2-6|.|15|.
CASSLGGPGANVLTF
TGTGCCAGCAGCCTAGGAGGGCCCGGGGCCAACGTCCTGACTTTC
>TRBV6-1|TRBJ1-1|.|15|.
CASSYPVGVGTEAFF
TGTGCCAGCAGTTACCCCGTGGGGGTTGGCACTGAAGCTTTCTTT
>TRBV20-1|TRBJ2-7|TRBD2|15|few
CSARPTSGSSYEQYF
TGCAGTGCTAGACCGACTAGCGGCAGCTCCTACGAGCAGTACTTC
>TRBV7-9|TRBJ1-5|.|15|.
CASSFKPDRDQPQHF
TGTGCCAGCAGCTTCAAACCGGACAGAGATCAGCCCCAGCATTTT
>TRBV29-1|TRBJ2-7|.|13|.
CSARTDHTYEQYF
TGCAGCGCCCGGACAGACCACACCTACGAGCAGTACTTC
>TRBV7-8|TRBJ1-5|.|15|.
CASSSWAGSNQPQHF
TGTGCCAGCAGCTCTTGGGCAGGGAGCAATCAGCCCCAGCATTTT
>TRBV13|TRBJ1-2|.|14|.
CASSSWTGISGYTF
TGTGCCAGCAGCTCCTGGACCGGTATTAGTGGCTACACCTTC
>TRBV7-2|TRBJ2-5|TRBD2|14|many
CASSLAGGPETQYF
TGTGCCAGCAGTTTAGCGGGAGGGCCGGAGACCCAGTACTTC
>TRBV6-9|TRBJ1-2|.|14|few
CASSFPGLGKQDTF
TGTGCCAGCAGTTTCCCGGGACTCGGTAAACAGGACACCTTC
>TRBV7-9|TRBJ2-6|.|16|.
CANSQGINSGANVLTF
TGCGCCAACAGCCAAGGGATCAACTCTGGGGCCAACGTCCTGACTTTC
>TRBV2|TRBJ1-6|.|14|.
CASSNRNGNSPLHF
TGTGCCAGCAGTAACAGGAACGGTAATTCACCCCTCCACTTT
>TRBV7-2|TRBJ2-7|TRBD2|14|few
CASSSRDYSYEQYF
TGTGCCAGCAGCTCCCGGGACTACTCCTACGAGCAGTACTTC
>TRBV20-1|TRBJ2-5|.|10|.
CSARGVTQYF
TGCAGTGCTAGAGGTGTGACCCAGTACTTC
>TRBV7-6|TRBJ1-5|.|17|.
CASSPLTYLRDNQPQHF
TGTGCCAGCAGCCCACTAACTTATCTCAGGGACAATCAGCCCCAGCATTTT
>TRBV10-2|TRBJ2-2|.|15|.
CASKHSATNTGELFF
TGCGCCAGCAAGCACAGCGCCACGAACACCGGGGAGCTGTTTTTT
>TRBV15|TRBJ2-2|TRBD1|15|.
CATSREDRESGELFF
TGTGCCACCAGCAGAGAGGACAGGGAATCCGGGGAGCTGTTTTTT
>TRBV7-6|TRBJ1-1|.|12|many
CASSLRDDEAFF
TGTGCCAGCAGCTTAAGGGACGATGAAGCTTTCTTT
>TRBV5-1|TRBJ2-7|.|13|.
CASSTLESYEQYF
TGCGCCAGCAGCACCCTAGAGAGCTACGAGCAGTACTTC
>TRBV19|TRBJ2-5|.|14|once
CASSIRTSGETQYF
TGTGCCAGTAGTATCAGGACCTCCGGGGAGACCCAGTACTTC
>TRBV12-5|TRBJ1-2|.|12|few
CASDEGGYGYTF
TGTGCTAGTGATGAGGGGGGCTATGGCTACACCTTC
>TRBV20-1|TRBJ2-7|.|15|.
CSARDLSRGSAEQYF
TGCAGTGCTAGAGATTTGTCCAGAGGTAGCGCCGAGCAGTACTTC
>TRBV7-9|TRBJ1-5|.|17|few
CASSLDVEAGSNQPQHF
TGTGCCAGCAGCTTGGATGTGGAGGCGGGAAGCAATCAGCCCCAGCATTTT
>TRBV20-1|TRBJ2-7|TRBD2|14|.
CSARSGSSDNEQYF
TGCAGTGCCCGTAGCGGGAGTAGTGACAATGAGCAGTACTTC
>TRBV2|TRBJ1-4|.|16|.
CASSFGRRTFNEKLFF
TGTGCCAGCAGTTTCGGACGTAGGACCTTTAATGAAAAACTGTTTTTT
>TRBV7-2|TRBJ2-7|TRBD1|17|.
CASSLKQGVGPSYEQYF
TGTGCCAGCAGCTTAAAACAGGGGGTTGGACCCTCCTACGAGCAGTACTTC
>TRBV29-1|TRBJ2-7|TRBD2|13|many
CSVEWTSGYEQYF
TGCAGCGTTGAGTGGACTAGCGGCTACGAGCAGTACTTC
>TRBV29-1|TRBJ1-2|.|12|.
CSGSTGTYGYTF
TGCAGCGGTAGCACAGGGACCTATGGCTACACCTTC
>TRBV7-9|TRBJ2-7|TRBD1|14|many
CASSFDRGDDEQYF
TGTGCCAGCAGCTTCGACAGGGGGGACGACGAGCAGTACTTC